What follows are 5 T cell receptor beta chains derived from one specimen sequenced in a study of CD8+ T cells in alopecia areata. The treatment: oral pan-JAK inhibitor, 5-10 mg twice daily. Reverse transcribed after extraction, RNA yielded cDNA as the sequencing template. Profiling relied on immunoSEQ multiplex PCR, and the TCRdb table lists in-frame clones only, not all of them. Of 170,000 or so clones listed, 53% were seen once; the top ten hold about a tenth. The starting material was CD8+ T cells sorted from blood, obtained at week 24, from a patient treated with tofacitinib. These receptor sequences come from a human donor with alopecia areata.

This clone was observed a few times. V is TRBV5-6 and J is TRBJ2-5; either TRBD1 or TRBD2 may fit D (6 bases each). The germline V and J ends were trimmed by 3 bases and 5 bases, with 11 bases remaining between them. This CDR3 comprises 13 residues. CDR1 and CDR2 (germline): SGHDT, YYEEEE. CDR3 loop: CASSSGGPETQYF. For the CDR3, the DNA is TGTGCCAGCAGCTCCGGGGGCCCGGAGACCCAGTACTTC.

The gene calls are TRBV5-6 and TRBJ1-4; 8 bases line up with TRBD1. Germline V gene lookup returns CDR1 SGHDT and CDR2 YYEEEE. Trimming at V came to 0 bases and at J to 8 bases, leaving 3 bases not matched to a gene. This CDR3 has 14 residues. This chain's CDR3 is CASSLGQGREKLFF. As DNA, the CDR3 is TGTGCCAGCAGCTTGGGACAGGGGAGGGAAAAACTGTTTTTT. The complete variable domain, with remaining parts taken from reference TRBV5-6 and TRBJ1-4, reads DAGVTQSPTHLIKTRGQQVTLRCSPKSGHDTVSWYQQALGQGPQFIFQYYEEEERQRGNFPDRFSGHQFPNYSSELNVNALLLGDSALYLCASSLGQGREKLFFGSGTQLSVL.

The J gene is TRBJ2-3, the V gene TRBV4-3, with D unresolved. This CDR3 is built from 16 residues. Trimming stripped 4 bases from V and 6 bases from J, with 20 bases between. Germline CDR1 and CDR2: LGHNA and YSLEER. Here the CDR3 reads CASSPDTGVIRDTQYF. The CDR3 coding sequence is TGCGCCAGCAGCCCAGACACGGGCGTCATTAGGGATACGCAGTATTTT.

Only a few counts were recorded for this clone. The V call is TRBV9, the J call TRBJ2-5; D assignment may be TRBD1 or TRBD2 (5 bases each). Germline values: CDR1 SGDLS, CDR2 YYNGEE. Trimming left V 3 bases short and J 1 base short, with 7 bases between. This CDR3 has 13 residues. This chain's CDR3 is CASSAGTQETQYF. CDR3 coding DNA: TGTGCCAGCAGCGCGGGGACCCAAGAGACCCAGTACTTC.

The rearrangement joins TRBV30 to TRBJ2-2, with D tentatively TRBD2 (7 bases). The V gene lost 8 bases and the J gene lost 4 bases, with 14 bases spanning the gap. Germline CDR1 and CDR2: GTSNPN and SVGIG (reference sequence). The CDR3 is 13 residues long. The CDR3 bases are TGTGCCAGGGGGGGGAGGAGCACCGGGGAGCTGTTTTTT. It codes for CARGGRSTGELFF.